This T cell receptor (beta chain) was identified in a study of vaccination and CD4 T cells after COVID-19. There are 14 residues in the CDR3. V lost 8 bases, J lost 2 bases, and 3 bases stayed unmatched. The germline V gene has CDR1 ENHRY and CDR2 SYGVKD. The Oncomine TCR Beta short-read assay was what sequenced the DNA obtained from cultured CD4+ T cells. One entry per CDR3 protein results from TCRdb running MiXCR on the PCR reads. Seen here are 4,500 to 5,500 distinct CDR3 sequences, 34% observed once, and the top ten hold around a third. This sample's treatment: 10-day PBMC culture with coronavirus spike peptide pools or control peptides (ViraFEST assay). This clonotype was seen only a few times. Its cognate antigen is unknown.

The gene calls are TRBV10-3 and TRBJ1-3, with 10 positions matching TRBD1. The input for sequencing was CD4+ T cells from blood, cultured in vitro, taken after SARS-CoV-2 vaccination. The receptor's source is a human donor who had recovered from COVID-19. The CDR3 DNA reads as TGTGCCATCGGGACAGGGGCTACTGGAAACACCATATATTTT. This sequence encodes CAIGTGATGNTIYF.